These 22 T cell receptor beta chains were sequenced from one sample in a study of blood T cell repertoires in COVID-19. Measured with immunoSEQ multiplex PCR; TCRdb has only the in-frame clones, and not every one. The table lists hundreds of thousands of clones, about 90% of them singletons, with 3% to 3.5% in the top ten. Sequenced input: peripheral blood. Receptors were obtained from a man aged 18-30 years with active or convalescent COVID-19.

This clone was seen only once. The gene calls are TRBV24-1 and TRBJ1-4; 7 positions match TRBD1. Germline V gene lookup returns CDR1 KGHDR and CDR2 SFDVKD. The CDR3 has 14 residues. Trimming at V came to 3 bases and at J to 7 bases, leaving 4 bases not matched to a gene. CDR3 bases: TGTGCCACCAGTGATCGGACAGGAAGTGAAAAACTGTTTTTT. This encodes CATSDRTGSEKLFF.

The DNA of the CDR3 is TGTGCCAGCACCGGGACAGGGGCTGTTGAAGCTTTCTTT. Protein sequence: CASTGTGAVEAFF. J is TRBJ1-1 and V is TRBV5-4; 10 nucleotides align to TRBD1. V gave up 6 bases and J gave up 7 bases; unmatched junction bases: 6. The CDR3 covers 13 residues. Per the germline V gene, CDR1 is SGHNT and CDR2 is YYREEE (reference sequence).

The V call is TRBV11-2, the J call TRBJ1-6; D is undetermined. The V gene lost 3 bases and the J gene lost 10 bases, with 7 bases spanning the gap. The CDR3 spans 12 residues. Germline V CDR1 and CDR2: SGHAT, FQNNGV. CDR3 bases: TGTGCCAGCAGCTTGTCGAGATCACCCCTCCACTTT. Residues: CASSLSRSPLHF.

The CDR3 DNA follows: TGTGCCAGCAGCGTAGAAGCTAGCGACTACACCGGGGAGCTGTTTTTT. This encodes CASSVEASDYTGELFF. This sequence joins TRBV9 and TRBJ2-2, with TRBD2 as a possible D gene (6 bases). V dropped 0 bases and J dropped 3 bases, with 12 bases sitting between them. CDR1 and CDR2 from the germline V gene are SGDLS and YYNGEE. CDR3 length: 16 residues.

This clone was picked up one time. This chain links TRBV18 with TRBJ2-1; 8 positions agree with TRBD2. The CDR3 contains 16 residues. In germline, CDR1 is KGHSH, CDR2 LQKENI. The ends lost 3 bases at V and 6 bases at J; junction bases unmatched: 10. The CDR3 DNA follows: TGTGCCAGCTCACCTCGGGGCTCGGGAGGGATCAATGAGCAGTTCTTC. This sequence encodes CASSPRGSGGINEQFF.

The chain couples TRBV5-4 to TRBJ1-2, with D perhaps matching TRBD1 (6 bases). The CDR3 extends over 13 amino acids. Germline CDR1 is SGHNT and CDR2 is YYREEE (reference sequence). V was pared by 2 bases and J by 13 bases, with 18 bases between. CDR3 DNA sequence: TGTGCCAGCAGCTTCGCAGGGGTCCTGATTAGCACCTTC. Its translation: CASSFAGVLISTF.

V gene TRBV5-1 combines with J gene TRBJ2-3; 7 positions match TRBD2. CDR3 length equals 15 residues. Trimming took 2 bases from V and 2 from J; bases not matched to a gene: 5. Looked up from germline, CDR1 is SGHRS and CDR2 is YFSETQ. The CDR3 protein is CASSLGGGDTDTQYF. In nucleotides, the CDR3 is TGCGCCAGCAGCTTAGGTGGGGGGGACACAGATACGCAGTATTTT.

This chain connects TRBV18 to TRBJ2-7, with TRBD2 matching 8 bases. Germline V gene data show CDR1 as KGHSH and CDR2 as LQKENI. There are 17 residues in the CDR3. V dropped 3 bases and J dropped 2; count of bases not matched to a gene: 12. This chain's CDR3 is CASSPRPGAGGPYEQYF. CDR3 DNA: TGTGCCAGCTCACCCCGCCCGGGGGCGGGGGGACCCTACGAGCAGTACTTC. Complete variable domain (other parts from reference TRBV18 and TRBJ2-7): NAGVMQNPRHLVRRRGQEARLRCSPMKGHSHVYWYRQLPEEGLKFMVYLQKENIIDESGMPKERFSAEFPKEGPSILRIQQVVRGDSAAYFCASSPRPGAGGPYEQYFGPGTRLTVT.

As DNA, the CDR3 is TGCGCCAGCAGCCAAGTGCACCCCAGTGGCGGGGAGCTGTTTTTT. Translation gives CASSQVHPSGGELFF. The chain is built from TRBV4-3 and TRBJ2-2; D remains unclear. The CDR3 sequence is 15 residues long. With 1 base removed from V and 7 bases from J, the gap between germline ends came to 13 bases. Germline values: CDR1 LGHNA, CDR2 YSLEER.

CDR3 nucleotide sequence: TGTGCCAGCTCATCGGGACTTCTGTACCAAGAGACCCAGTACTTC. Encoded protein: CASSSGLLYQETQYF. The rearrangement uses TRBV18 and TRBJ2-5, with D maybe TRBD2 (6 bases). This CDR3 is built from 15 residues. The germline gives CDR1 KGHSH, CDR2 LQKENI. V was shortened by 5 bases and J by 0 bases, with 13 bases between the two germline ends.

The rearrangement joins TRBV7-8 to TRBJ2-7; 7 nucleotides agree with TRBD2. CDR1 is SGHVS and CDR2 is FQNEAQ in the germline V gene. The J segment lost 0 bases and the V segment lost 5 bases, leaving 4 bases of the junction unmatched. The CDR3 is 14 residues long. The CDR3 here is CASSVRDYSYEQYF. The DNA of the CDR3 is TGTGCCAGCAGCGTCCGGGACTACTCCTACGAGCAGTACTTC.

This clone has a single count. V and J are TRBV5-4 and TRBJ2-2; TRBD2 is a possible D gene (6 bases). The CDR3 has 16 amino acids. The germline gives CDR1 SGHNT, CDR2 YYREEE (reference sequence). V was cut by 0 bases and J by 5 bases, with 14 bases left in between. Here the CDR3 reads CASSLATGVKTGELFF. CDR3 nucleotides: TGTGCCAGCAGCTTGGCGACGGGGGTGAAAACCGGGGAGCTGTTTTTT. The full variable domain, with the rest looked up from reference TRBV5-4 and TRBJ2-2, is ETGVTQSPTHLIKTRGQQVTLRCSSQSGHNTVSWYQQALGQGPQFIFQYYREEENGRGNFPPRFSGLQFPNYSSELNVNALELDDSALYLCASSLATGVKTGELFFGEGSRLTVL.

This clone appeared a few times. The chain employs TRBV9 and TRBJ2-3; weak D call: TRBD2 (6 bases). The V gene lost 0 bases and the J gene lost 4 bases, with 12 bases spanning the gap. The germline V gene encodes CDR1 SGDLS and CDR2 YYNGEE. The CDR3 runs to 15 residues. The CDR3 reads CASSVGRVEADTQYF. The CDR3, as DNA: TGTGCCAGCAGCGTAGGGAGGGTTGAGGCAGATACGCAGTATTTT.

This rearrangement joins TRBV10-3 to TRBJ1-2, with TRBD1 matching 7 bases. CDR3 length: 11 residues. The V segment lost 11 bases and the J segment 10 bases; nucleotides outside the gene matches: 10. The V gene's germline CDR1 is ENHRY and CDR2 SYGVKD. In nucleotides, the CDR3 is TGTGCCGGACGACAGGGCCCGGACTACACCTTC. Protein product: CAGRQGPDYTF.

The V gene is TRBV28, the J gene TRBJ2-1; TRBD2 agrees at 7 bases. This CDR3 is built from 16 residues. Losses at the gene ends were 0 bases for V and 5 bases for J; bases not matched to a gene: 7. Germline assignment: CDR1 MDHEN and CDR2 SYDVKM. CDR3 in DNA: TGTGCCAGCAGTTTATGGTCTAGCGGACGAAACAATGAGCAGTTCTTC. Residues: CASSLWSSGRNNEQFF.

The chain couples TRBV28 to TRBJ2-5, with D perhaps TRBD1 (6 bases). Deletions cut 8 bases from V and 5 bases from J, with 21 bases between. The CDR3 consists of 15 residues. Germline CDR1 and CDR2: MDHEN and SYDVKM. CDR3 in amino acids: CASSPDSRGVETQYF. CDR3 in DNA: TGTGCCAGCTCCCCCGACTCCAGGGGAGTCGAGACCCAGTACTTC.

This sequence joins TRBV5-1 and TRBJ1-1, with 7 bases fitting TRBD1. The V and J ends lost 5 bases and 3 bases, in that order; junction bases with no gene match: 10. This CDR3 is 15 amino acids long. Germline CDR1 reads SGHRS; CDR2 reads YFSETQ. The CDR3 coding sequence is TGCGCCAGCAGGGAGGGGGCTTTCGGGTACACTGAAGCTTTCTTT. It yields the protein CASREGAFGYTEAFF.

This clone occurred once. Here the CDR3 reads CASSIERETEAFF. The CDR3 DNA reads TGTGCCAGTAGTATAGAAAGAGAGACTGAAGCTTTCTTT. The J gene is TRBJ1-1, the V gene TRBV19, with D hard to call. Germline CDR1 is LNHDA and CDR2 is SQIVND (reference sequence). V dropped 0 bases and J dropped 5 bases, with 7 bases sitting between them. CDR3 length: 13 amino acids.

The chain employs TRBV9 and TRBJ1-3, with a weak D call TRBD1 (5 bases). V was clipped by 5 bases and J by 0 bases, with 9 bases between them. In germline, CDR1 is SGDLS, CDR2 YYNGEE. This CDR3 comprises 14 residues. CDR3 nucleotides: TGTGCCAGCAGTTCAGGGCTCTCTGGAAACACCATATATTTT. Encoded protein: CASSSGLSGNTIYF.

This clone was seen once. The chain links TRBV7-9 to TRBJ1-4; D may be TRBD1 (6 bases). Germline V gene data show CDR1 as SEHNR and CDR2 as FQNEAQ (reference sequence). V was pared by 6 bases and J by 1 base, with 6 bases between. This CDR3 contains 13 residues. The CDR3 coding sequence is TGTGCCAGCAGAGGGGGAACTAATGAAAAACTGTTTTTT. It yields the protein CASRGGTNEKLFF.

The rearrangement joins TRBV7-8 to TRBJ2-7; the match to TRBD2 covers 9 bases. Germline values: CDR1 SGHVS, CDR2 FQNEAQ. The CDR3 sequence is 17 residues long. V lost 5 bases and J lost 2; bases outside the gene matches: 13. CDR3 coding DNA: TGTGCCAGCAGCCGTTCGGCCTCTAGCGGGGCAACCTACGAGCAGTACTTC. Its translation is CASSRSASSGATYEQYF.

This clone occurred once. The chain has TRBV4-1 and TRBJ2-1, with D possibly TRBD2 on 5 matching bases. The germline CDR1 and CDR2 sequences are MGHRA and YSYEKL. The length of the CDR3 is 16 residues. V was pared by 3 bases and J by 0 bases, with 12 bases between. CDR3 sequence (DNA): TGCGCCAGCAGCCAGGGAGCGGTAAGCTCCTACAATGAGCAGTTCTTC. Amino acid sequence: CASSQGAVSSYNEQFF.